The source of this TCR beta chain is a study of T cells in localized non-small cell lung cancer (dated by TCRdb to the early 2020s). With regard to the full study: The study examined T cell repertoires in 236 patients with early-stage NSCLC and compared tumors with uninvolved tumor-adjacent lungs. The cohort was made up of hundreds of treatment-naive NSCLC patients whose localized lung tumors had been resected. NSCLC patients had a mean age of approximately 70 years, and 129 were male and 107 female.

At diagnosis, tumor, uninvolved tumor-adjacent lung and peripheral blood were collected and then preserved as a mix of FFPE and fresh-frozen material. For TCR repertoire profiling, blood samples were analyzed as peripheral blood mononuclear cells. A word on this clone: Its antigen is not yet known. No base qualities exist here, and no much larger clone lies one base off it.

TCR beta CDR3 regions were sequenced from DNA using the immunoSEQ Assay. Regarding the original processing steps: T cell density was computed as TCR beta template counts normalized to usable DNA estimated by amplifying housekeeping genes. Using the preseqR package, richness was estimated by extrapolating to 120,000 templates for tissue samples and 400,000 templates for PBMC samples. Clonality was defined by subtracting Pielou's evenness from one. Tissue-enriched TCRs were identified through differential abundance testing performed on productive amino-acid clonotypes, with a minimum total count of 5 and an alpha of 0.1. The Jaccard Index and the Morisita Overlap Index were used to measure repertoire overlap between compartments. GLIPH grouped TCR beta CDR3s together with public tetramer-defined viral CDR3s, and a viral motif had to include at least three viral sequences and also show V-gene enrichment. TCRdb re-hosts the immuneACCESS table, in-frame sequences only. Its copies lack some clones; in the studies checked, an unresolved V gene accounts for under half of them, and the cause for the rest is not known. The DNA gave D and trimming, while V, J and clone size come from that table. For this sample the table gives tens of thousands of clones, of which 85% to 90% were detected only once. Clones ranked in the top ten supply around 7% of the sample.

The CDR3 starts with the cysteine, ends with the phenylalanine, and has 11 residues. The DNA shown is the 33-base CDR3, in frame from base 1. CDR1 and CDR2, per the germline V gene, are MDHEN and SYDVKM. The trim is 10 bases for V and 5 bases for J, with a gap of 11 bases between the germline ends. Paper-wide results and their limitations: Because of the exploratory design, TCR variables were selected using unadjusted p-values without false-discovery rate correction. A median of about 61 of the top 100 tumor clones turned up in the paired uninvolved adjacent lung, and 25 to 30 of those clones also ranked among the top 100 of that same adjacent lung. Because multi-region sequencing of the tumors was not done, intratumor heterogeneity could not be ruled out. The highest T cell clonality was observed in uninvolved tumor-adjacent lung, where clonality exceeded that of tumor, suggesting that antigenic responses were more focused in uninvolved tumor-adjacent lung. Higher blood T cell density associated with longer overall survival, while higher adjacent-lung clonality associated with shorter survival.

The specimen comprised peripheral blood, sampled before any cancer treatment. The chain links TRBV28 with TRBJ1-2, with no confident D gene call. This TCR was sampled from a woman between 18 and 50 years old with stage III lung adenocarcinoma. Here is the DNA: TGTGCCACCTCTGGGGATTATGGCTACACCTTC. This yields the protein CATSGDYGYTF.